Here is one TCR beta chain with its context. The antigen remains unidentified. The data are from a study of cytomegalovirus exposure and HLA in healthy donors. The data were produced by immunoSEQ multiplex PCR, yet TCRdb's version contains in-frame clones alone and is incomplete. The sample records some 170,000 clones, around four fifths being singletons. The donors were in the roughly 130-subject validation cohort, distinct from the roughly 700-subject first cohort. The CDR3 consists of 15 residues. Germline values: CDR1 SQVTM, CDR2 ANQGSEA. The V and J ends lost 7 bases and 0 bases, in that order; junction bases with no gene match: 9. Study results and caveats: Reported performance of the classifier showed diagnosis of cytomegalovirus status with high specificity and sensitivity. Three chains tied to CMV proved CMV antigen-specific in vitro.

This receptor was identified in a man under 40 in good health and CMV-seropositive. The sample was PBMCs. J is TRBJ1-2 and V is TRBV29-1, with 9 positions matching TRBD1. The CDR3 loop is CSATPGQGANYGYTF. The CDR3 DNA reads as TGCAGCGCCACCCCGGGACAGGGAGCTAACTATGGCTACACCTTC.